The clone carrying this T cell receptor beta chain came up many times. UMIs and sample barcodes were carried by the TCR alpha and TCR beta cDNA libraries that 5'RACE produced using constant-segment primers. MiXCR, run by TCRdb on the 5' RACE reads, gives a single entry per CDR3 protein. The table records 120,000 to 150,000 distinct CDR3 sequences, 6% to 7% of them present only once. This record belongs to a study of T-cell memory formation after mild COVID-19. CDR3 length equals 16 residues. Trimming shortened V by 0 bases and J by 3 bases, and 15 bases separated the two germline ends. Germline V lookup: CDR1 MGHRA, CDR2 YSYEKL.

The material sequenced was PBMCs or a T cell subset sorted from them (not recorded which). The sequence was obtained from an adult woman who had mild COVID-19 (a few samples of this study predate the infection). Cell type and time point are not known. J is TRBJ2-7 and V is TRBV4-1; D is unresolved. CDR3: CASSQDRQPRIYEQYF. Written as DNA, the CDR3 is TGCGCCAGCAGCCAAGATAGGCAGCCGAGGATCTACGAGCAGTACTTC.